What follows is one TCR beta chain and its context. The specificity of this receptor is unknown. Nothing much larger sits one base from this clone, and base qualities are not available. This entry belongs to a study of early T cells in non-severe SARS-CoV-2 infection (dated by TCRdb to the early 2020s). Regarding the research as a whole: Because TCR sequencing relied on bulk RNA taken from unsorted whole blood, pairing of alpha and beta chains was not possible.

Set within a cohort of healthcare workers in London, UK, this nested case-control study involved weekly PCR testing of nasopharyngeal swabs along with blood sampling. Healthcare workers were enrolled in the week of the UK lockdown, from 23 to 31 March 2020, and were followed every week for up to roughly 16 weeks. Study-wide conclusions, independent of this receptor: VDJdb matching was skewed toward anti-spike CD8 responses, so virus-specific expansions were likely underestimated and private and CD4 specificities were missed.

Libraries were constructed by 5' RACE. The sample was run on a NextSeq 500. Unique molecular identifiers were attached to individual cDNA molecules in the TCR library protocol so that sequencing error and PCR bias could be corrected. Both TCR alpha and beta chains were sequenced, and tight co-correlation was observed between alpha and beta sequence abundances in each sample. The source study handled its data this way. Decombinator V4 was used to annotate TCR sequences for V gene, J gene and CDR3. TCRs were defined as expanded if a significant change between any two time points was detected under a Poisson model with p below 0.0001. Abundances of TCRs were expressed as counts per million after normalisation to the total number of TCRs sequenced in each sample. MAIT TCRs were defined by TRAV1-2 paired with TRAJ12, TRAJ20 or TRAJ33, and iNKT TCRs by TRAV10 paired with TRAJ18. VDJdb, accessed 1 November 2021, was searched for CMV, EBV and SARS-CoV-2 annotated TCRs, with TCRs annotated for multiple antigens excluded. TCRdb cleaned the public reads at Q25 with fastp, built clones with MiXCR and kept in-frame beta chains. Records with the same CDR3 protein are collapsed into one entry carrying the most frequent genes and DNA. TCRdb, not the original authors, processed these V and J calls. For this sample the table gives about 45,000 distinct CDR3 sequences, of which approximately 10% were detected only once. Roughly a fifth of the sample comes from the top ten.

V and J are truncated by 0 bases and 13 bases respectively, leaving an intervening sequence of 13 bases. Based on the germline V gene, the CDR1 and CDR2 sequences are LGHNA and YSLEER. Including cysteine and phenylalanine, the CDR3 has 13 amino acids. Kept here is only the CDR3 DNA, which spans 39 bases and is read in frame from base 1. Sequences were obtained from whole blood. The receptor chain draws on TRBV4-3 and TRBJ2-1, with the D gene uncertain. The sequence was collected from an adult who was a healthcare worker with PCR-confirmed SARS-CoV-2 infection or an uninfected control (not recorded which). CDR3 reads: CASSQDPQLDQFF. The DNA reads TGCGCCAGCAGCCAAGATCCCCAGCTGGATCAGTTCTTC.